The rows below give T cell receptor beta chains drawn from one sample of a study of blood T cell repertoires in COVID-19. Method: immunoSEQ multiplex PCR; TCRdb's copy keeps in-frame clones and lacks some. Of roughly 300,000 clones in the sample, 75% to 95% are singletons; the top ten hold about 7%. Sequenced material: peripheral blood. These receptors came from a woman aged 25-40 years with COVID-19, enrolled during active disease. The CDR3 runs from the conserved cysteine through the conserved F or W. Each record gives: J gene, D gene, clone size, V gene, CDR3 length, CDR3 DNA, CDR3 protein. The D gene is left open where the match is weak. Clone sizes are given selectively: once, few, many, or a class where the clone is expanded.

TRBJ2-7	-	-	TRBV4-2	13	TGTGCCAGCAGCCGATCGCAGGTTTACGAGCAGTACTTC	CASSRSQVYEQYF
TRBJ1-1	TRBD1	-	TRBV6-5	15	TGTGCCAGCAGTCTCCTCGACAGGGCGAACACTGAAGCTTTCTTT	CASSLLDRANTEAFF
TRBJ2-1	TRBD2	-	TRBV7-2	13	TGTGCCAGCAGCCCCTTCGCGGGAGATGAGCAGTTCTTC	CASSPFAGDEQFF
TRBJ2-1	-	-	TRBV5-6	16	TGTGCCAGCAGCTTGGATCGCGGGGAGACCTACAATGAGCAGTTCTTC	CASSLDRGETYNEQFF
TRBJ1-1	-	-	TRBV13	13	TGTGCCAGCAGCTTAGCAGGAATCGTTAAAGCTTTCTTT	CASSLAGIVKAFF
TRBJ2-2	-	-	TRBV5-1	14	TGCGCCAGCAGCTTGGCGGGGAACACCGGGGAGCTGTTTTTT	CASSLAGNTGELFF
TRBJ1-5	-	once	TRBV4-1	13	TGCGCCAGCAGCCAAGTAAGCAATCAGCCCCAGCATTTT	CASSQVSNQPQHF
TRBJ2-2	TRBD2	once	TRBV5-1	16	TGCGCCAGCAGCTTGGCCTTGACTAGCCCCCACGGGGAGCTGTTTTTT	CASSLALTSPHGELFF
TRBJ2-2	-	few	TRBV30	13	TGTGCCTGGAGTGTACTGGACACCGGGGAGCTGTTTTTT	CAWSVLDTGELFF
TRBJ1-2	-	-	TRBV12-3/TRBV12-4	13	TGTGCCAGCAGTTTGGGGCAGGGTAAGGGCTACACCTTC	CASSLGQGKGYTF
TRBJ1-2	-	-	TRBV19	13	TGTGCCAGTAGCCTAGCGGGTAACTATGGCTACACCTTC	CASSLAGNYGYTF
TRBJ1-5	-	once	TRBV18	12	TGTGCCAGCTCACCTGACGACAGGTCCAGGCATTTT	CASSPDDRSRHF
TRBJ2-1	TRBD2	-	TRBV9	17	TGTGCCAGCAGCTCTAACACCGGGACTATCTCCTACAATGAGCAGTTCTTC	CASSSNTGTISYNEQFF
TRBJ1-1	-	-	TRBV6-5	13	TGTGCCAGCAGTCTTATCTGGGGGAGGGAAGCTTTCTTT	CASSLIWGREAFF
TRBJ1-1	-	-	TRBV5-1	14	TGCGCCAGCAGCGTACAGGGCCGGGGCACTGAAGCTTTCTTT	CASSVQGRGTEAFF
TRBJ1-1	-	-	TRBV21-1	17	TGTGCCAGCACCGCCCCGGGACAGTCCTTCAAGGGGACTGAAGCTTTCTTT	CASTAPGQSFKGTEAFF
TRBJ1-1	-	-	TRBV29-1	13	TGCAGCGTTGTTCAACAAATGAACACTGAAGCTTTCTTT	CSVVQQMNTEAFF
TRBJ1-1	-	-	TRBV5-1	13	TGCGCCAGCAGGGAAGGGGCGAACACTGAAGCTTTCTTT	CASREGANTEAFF
TRBJ1-2	-	once	TRBV30	13	TGTGCCTGGAGTGTACTTACAGGGTATGGCTACACCTTC	CAWSVLTGYGYTF
TRBJ2-2	TRBD2	-	TRBV5-4	16	TGTGCCAGCAGCTCGGGGGGTGGAGGGCGAGCCGGGGAGCTGTTTTTT	CASSSGGGGRAGELFF
TRBJ1-6	TRBD1	-	TRBV18	19	TGTGCCAGCTCACCATTGGCTAGGACAGGGAGCTCCTATAATTCACCCCTCCACTTT	CASSPLARTGSSYNSPLHF
TRBJ2-1	-	-	TRBV7-3	14	TGTGCCAGCAGCCACGGAGGGGTCTACAATGAGCAGTTCTTC	CASSHGGVYNEQFF
TRBJ1-2	-	-	TRBV7-8	15	TGTGCCAGCAGCTCCACTCAGGGATCTAACTATGGCTACACCTTC	CASSSTQGSNYGYTF
TRBJ2-1	-	-	TRBV19	14	TGTGCCAGTGCCCCCCCGGGAGAGGTCAATGAGCAGTTCTTC	CASAPPGEVNEQFF
TRBJ1-6	TRBD1	-	TRBV28	14	TGTGCCAGCAGCCCCCCGAGGGGGCATTCACCCCTCCACTTT	CASSPPRGHSPLHF
TRBJ1-1	-	-	TRBV5-1	11	TGCGCCAGCAGCTCAGGCTCTGAAGCTTTCTTT	CASSSGSEAFF
TRBJ2-1	-	-	TRBV3-1/TRBV3-2	15	TGTGCCAGCAGCCAGGGGGCTACCTCCTACAATGAGCAGTTCTTC	CASSQGATSYNEQFF
TRBJ1-6	-	-	TRBV30	15	TGTGCCTGGAGTGTAACAGGCTCCTATAATTCACCCCTCCACTTT	CAWSVTGSYNSPLHF
TRBJ2-1	-	-	TRBV4-2	16	TGTGCCAGCAGCCAAGCACCTAGCCTCTACTACAATGAGCAGTTCTTC	CASSQAPSLYYNEQFF
TRBJ1-6	-	-	TRBV27	13	TGTGCCAGCAGTTACCAGGGATTTCGCCCCCTCCACTTT	CASSYQGFRPLHF
TRBJ1-2	TRBD1	-	TRBV6-1	17	TGTGCCAGCAGTGAAGCGCTTGTGGACAGGGAAAGTGGAGGCTACACCTTC	CASSEALVDRESGGYTF
TRBJ2-2	-	few	TRBV7-2	13	TGTGCCAGCAGCCCGACAGCCCCCGGGGAGCTGTTTTTT	CASSPTAPGELFF
TRBJ2-5	-	once	TRBV12-3/TRBV12-4	12	TGTGCCAGCAGGAGGGGAGGCGAGACCCAGTACTTC	CASRRGGETQYF
TRBJ1-6	-	-	TRBV7-9	14	TGTGCCAGCAGCTTAGCGGACTCTAATTCACCCCTCCACTTT	CASSLADSNSPLHF
TRBJ2-5	TRBD2	-	TRBV7-9	16	TGTGCCAGCAGCTTAGTCACAGCGGGAGGCCTAGAGACCCAGTACTTC	CASSLVTAGGLETQYF